The 21 T cell receptor beta chains reported below all come from one sample, sequenced in a study of T cell changes during pregnancy in multiple sclerosis. Profiling relied on immunoSEQ multiplex PCR, and the TCRdb table lists in-frame clones only, not all of them. The sample has 75,000 to 90,000 clones, roughly nine tenths seen once. The sequencing used PBMCs, collected in the first trimester of pregnancy. These receptors all come from a female donor in good health, serving as a control in a pregnancy study. Some clones in this sample may be carry-over from other donors' samples.

The V and J genes are TRBV9 and TRBJ2-1, with 8 bases lining up with TRBD2. J lost 8 bases, V lost 3 bases, and 10 bases had no gene match. This CDR3 contains 15 residues. In germline, CDR1 is SGDLS, CDR2 YYNGEE. For the CDR3, the DNA is TGTGCCAGCAGCGCCGGGGGGGGTCCTACAGATGAGCAGTTCTTC. Translated, it gives CASSAGGGPTDEQFF. The entire variable domain, with the rest obtained from reference TRBV9 and TRBJ2-1, is as follows: DSGVTQTPKHLITATGQRVTLRCSPRSGDLSVYWYQQSLDQGLQFLIQYYNGEERAKGNILERFSAQQFPDLHSELNLSSLELGDSALYFCASSAGGGPTDEQFFGPGTRLTVL.

The chain couples TRBV5-1 to TRBJ2-1; 11 nucleotides agree with TRBD1. The CDR3 runs 20 residues. After removal of 0 bases from V and 3 bases from J, the junction contained 14 bases not matched to a gene. Germline CDR1 SGHRS, CDR2 YFSETQ. CDR3 loop: CASSLAGQGGRESLYNEQFF. Written as DNA, the CDR3 is TGCGCCAGCAGCTTGGCGGGACAGGGGGGTCGGGAGAGTCTCTACAATGAGCAGTTCTTC. Filled out from reference TRBV5-1 and TRBJ2-1, the complete variable domain reads KAGVTQTPRYLIKTRGQQVTLSCSPISGHRSVSWYQQTPGQGLQFLFEYFSETQRNKGNFPGRFSGRQFSNSRSEMNVSTLELGDSALYLCASSLAGQGGRESLYNEQFFGPGTRLTVL.

This rearrangement joins TRBV9 to TRBJ1-6; 9 bases line up with TRBD1. Germline V CDR1 and CDR2: SGDLS, YYNGEE. The CDR3 consists of 15 residues. Unmatched junction bases numbered 9, after V lost 4 bases and J lost 10 bases. As DNA, the CDR3 is TGTGCCAGCAGCCCAGGACAGGGGAGAGACTCACCCCTCCACTTT. This codes for CASSPGQGRDSPLHF.

The V gene is TRBV28, the J gene TRBJ1-5; possibly TRBD1 for D (5 bases). CDR1 and CDR2 from the germline V gene are MDHEN and SYDVKM. V lost 6 bases and J 4 bases, leaving 16 bases between the germline ends. This CDR3 region has 15 residues. The CDR3 DNA sequence: TGTGCCAGCAGACCTCAGGGTTTTCGAAATCAGCCCCAGCATTTT. As protein: CASRPQGFRNQPQHF.

This clone was observed once. The chain has TRBV6-5 and TRBJ1-5; 7 bases are a match to TRBD1. The CDR3 extends over 15 amino acids. Germline assignment: CDR1 MNHEY and CDR2 SVGAGI. V shed 6 bases, J shed 3 bases, and the junction held 8 bases outside the gene matches. DNA for the CDR3: TGTGCCAGCAGACGACAGGGCGGCTCCAATCAGCCCCAGCATTTT. Translated, it gives CASRRQGGSNQPQHF.

CDR3 sequence: CASSGLAGGYNEQFF. The CDR3 DNA is TGTGCCAGCAGTGGGTTAGCGGGGGGCTACAATGAGCAGTTCTTC. The chain joins TRBV25-1 to TRBJ2-1, with 10 positions matching TRBD2. J lost 3 bases, V lost 4 bases, and 3 bases had no gene match. The CDR3 runs to 15 residues. Germline V gene sequence: CDR1 MGHDK, CDR2 SYGVNS.

This chain uses TRBV2 with TRBJ2-3; 8 bases are a match to TRBD1. The CDR3 extends over 17 amino acids. The trim removed 6 bases at V and 3 bases at J, leaving 14 bases unmatched. From germline, CDR1 is SNHLY and CDR2 FYNNEI. The CDR3 reads CASSITGGSMGTDTQYF. In DNA form, the CDR3 reads TGTGCCAGCAGCATTACAGGGGGGAGTATGGGAACAGATACGCAGTATTTT.

The CDR3 here is CASGPNVGHNQPQHF. The CDR3, as DNA: TGTGCTAGTGGACCGAATGTAGGACACAATCAGCCCCAGCATTTT. This chain joins TRBV12-5 and TRBJ1-5, with D perhaps TRBD1 (5 bases). Germline values: CDR1 LGHNT, CDR2 FRNRAP. The CDR3 runs to 15 residues. The germline V and J ends were trimmed by 6 bases and 3 bases, with 15 bases remaining between them.

This rearrangement joins TRBV5-1 to TRBJ2-7; 8 bases align to TRBD1. The germline V gene has CDR1 SGHRS and CDR2 YFSETQ. V was pared by 3 bases and J by 7 bases, with 6 bases of the junction left unmatched. The CDR3 totals 13 residues. The CDR3 nucleotides read TGCGCCAGCAGCTCCATGACAGGGGAGGAGCAGTACTTC. Translation: CASSSMTGEEQYF.

This chain uses TRBV30 with TRBJ1-2, with D possibly matching TRBD1 (5 bases). CDR1 and CDR2 from the germline V gene are GTSNPN and SVGIG (reference sequence). The CDR3 runs 14 residues. V lost 5 bases to trimming and J lost 5 bases, with 18 bases between them. CDR3 nucleotide sequence: TGTGCCTGGGAGATCCGTGGGACTTTTTATGGCTACACCTTC. It translates to CAWEIRGTFYGYTF.

J is TRBJ2-3 and V is TRBV28; D call uncertain. Trimming took off 5 bases at V and 2 bases at J, with 11 bases between the two ends. In germline, CDR1 is MDHEN, CDR2 SYDVKM. The CDR3 is made up of 14 amino acids. The CDR3 DNA reads TGTGCCAGCAGTGCCGACAAGCTCACAGATACGCAGTATTTT. Translating gives CASSADKLTDTQYF.

The gene calls are TRBV5-6 and TRBJ2-2, with TRBD1 identical over 9 bases. CDR3 length: 16 residues. CDR1 and CDR2 from the germline V gene are SGHDT and YYEEEE. V was clipped by 5 bases and J by 4 bases; unmatched bases: 9. This chain's CDR3 is CASRKGQGKITGELFF. The CDR3 nucleotides are TGTGCCAGCAGGAAGGGACAGGGCAAAATCACCGGGGAGCTGTTTTTT. The full variable domain, completed using reference TRBV5-6 and TRBJ2-2, is DAGVTQSPTHLIKTRGQQVTLRCSPKSGHDTVSWYQQALGQGPQFIFQYYEEEERQRGNFPDRFSGHQFPNYSSELNVNALLLGDSALYLCASRKGQGKITGELFFGEGSRLTVL.

This chain uses TRBV10-3 with TRBJ2-2; weak D call: TRBD1 (5 bases). This CDR3 region has 14 residues. Trimming cost V 3 bases and J 7 bases, with 12 bases left between them. The germline V gene encodes CDR1 ENHRY and CDR2 SYGVKD. CDR3 nucleotide sequence: TGTGCCATCAGTGATTCCCGACAGATCGGGGAGCTGTTTTTT. As protein: CAISDSRQIGELFF.

This clone was seen a single time. J is TRBJ2-3 and V is TRBV28, with D tentatively TRBD1 (6 bases). The CDR3 covers 13 residues. V was trimmed by 5 bases and J by 2 bases, leaving 8 bases between them. The germline V gene has CDR1 MDHEN and CDR2 SYDVKM. DNA for the CDR3: TGTGCCAGCAGTACAGGGCCCACAGATACGCAGTATTTT. This gives the protein CASSTGPTDTQYF.

V gene TRBV27 combines with J gene TRBJ2-1; D perhaps matches TRBD1 (6 bases). The CDR3 has 16 amino acids. CDR1 is MNHEY and CDR2 is SMNVEV in the germline V gene (reference sequence). V shed 2 bases and J shed 5 bases, with 16 bases lying between them. The CDR3 protein is CASSLIFGGPNNEQFF. The CDR3 nucleotides are TGTGCCAGCAGTTTAATCTTTGGGGGCCCGAACAATGAGCAGTTCTTC.

The table lists this clone with a count of one. The rearrangement uses TRBV2 and TRBJ2-7; possibly TRBD2 for D (5 bases). The CDR3 is 12 residues long. V was trimmed by 4 bases and J by 6 bases, leaving 10 bases between them. The germline V gene encodes CDR1 SNHLY and CDR2 FYNNEI. CDR3 sequence reads: CASSVGLGEQYF. CDR3 in DNA: TGTGCCAGCAGTGTTGGACTGGGCGAGCAGTACTTC.

The rearrangement joins TRBV28 to TRBJ2-5; D might be TRBD2 (6 bases). Trimming removed 1 base from V and 5 bases from J, with 11 bases in between. The CDR3 has 14 residues. Germline assignment: CDR1 MDHEN and CDR2 SYDVKM. This chain's CDR3 is CASSLLAGGETQYF. The CDR3, as DNA: TGTGCCAGCAGTTTATTAGCTGGGGGGGAGACCCAGTACTTC.

The gene calls are TRBV6-5 and TRBJ2-5, with TRBD2 as a possible D gene (5 bases). The ends were cut back, 5 bases at V and 1 base at J, with 11 bases in the middle. CDR3 length: 14 amino acids. Germline CDR1 and CDR2: MNHEY and SVGAGI. The CDR3 nucleotides read TGTGCCAGCAGTCCCTACGGGGTCCAAGAGACCCAGTACTTC. It yields the protein CASSPYGVQETQYF.

The chain is built from TRBV27 and TRBJ2-1, with 10 bases lining up with TRBD2. CDR1 and CDR2 (germline): MNHEY, SMNVEV (reference sequence). Losses at the gene ends were 3 bases for V and 8 bases for J; bases not matched to a gene: 7. CDR3 length equals 15 residues. CDR3 sequence: CASSLGAGGPHEQFF. The CDR3 DNA reads TGTGCCAGCAGTTTGGGAGCGGGAGGGCCCCATGAGCAGTTCTTC.

The chain recombines TRBV2 with TRBJ1-5; D not resolved. The V and J ends lost 10 bases and 0 bases respectively, with 13 bases between them. CDR1 and CDR2 (germline): SNHLY, FYNNEI. CDR3 size: 14 residues. The CDR3 DNA reads TGTGCCACCCAACTCGACTATAGCAATCAGCCCCAGCATTTT. Translating it yields CATQLDYSNQPQHF.

The chain carries TRBV6-1 and TRBJ2-1; D possibly corresponds to TRBD2 (7 bases). Germline loops: CDR1 MNHNS, CDR2 SASEGT. This CDR3 has 15 amino acids. Trimming pared 6 bases from V and 7 bases from J, leaving 19 bases between. CDR3 loop: CASSRRGGYNNEQFF. The DNA of the CDR3 is TGTGCCAGCAGCCGGAGGGGGGGCTATAATAATGAGCAGTTCTTC.